This T cell receptor (beta chain) was found in a study of human T cells and chemical hapten exposure. Study in general: Diphenylcyclopropenone was administered weekly to the scalp of patients throughout the approximately 24-week study. The study traced per-sample TCR yield variation mainly to small differences in pooled library volumes.

This clonotype was seen a handful of times. MiXCR, run by TCRdb on the RACE reads, gives a single entry per CDR3 protein. Of 73,000 or so distinct CDR3 sequences listed, about 8% are singletons. Time point noted: patch test 2, 6 weeks after DPC sensitization. Documented treatment: therapeutic diphenylcyclopropenone sensitization with weekly scalp DPC. It was unfractionated whole blood from which total RNA was extracted. CDR3 length: 14 amino acids. Germline lookup yields CDR1 SGHDT and CDR2 YYEEEE. V lost 0 bases and J lost 3, with 10 bases in between. This TCR was sampled from a woman aged 50 to 60 with alopecia areata. Some clones in this sample may be carry-over from other donors' samples. This chain joins TRBV5-6 and TRBJ2-7, with D perhaps assigned TRBD1 or TRBD2 (5 bases each). The sequenced sample was whole blood, obtained in connection with sensitization to the hapten diphenylcyclopropenone (DPC). CDR3 amino acids: CASSLGRGVYEQYF. CDR3 DNA sequence: TGTGCCAGCAGCTTGGGCCGAGGGGTCTACGAGCAGTACTTC. The full variable domain, with the rest looked up from reference TRBV5-6 and TRBJ2-7, is DAGVTQSPTHLIKTRGQQVTLRCSPKSGHDTVSWYQQALGQGPQFIFQYYEEEERQRGNFPDRFSGHQFPNYSSELNVNALLLGDSALYLCASSLGRGVYEQYFGPGTRLTVT.